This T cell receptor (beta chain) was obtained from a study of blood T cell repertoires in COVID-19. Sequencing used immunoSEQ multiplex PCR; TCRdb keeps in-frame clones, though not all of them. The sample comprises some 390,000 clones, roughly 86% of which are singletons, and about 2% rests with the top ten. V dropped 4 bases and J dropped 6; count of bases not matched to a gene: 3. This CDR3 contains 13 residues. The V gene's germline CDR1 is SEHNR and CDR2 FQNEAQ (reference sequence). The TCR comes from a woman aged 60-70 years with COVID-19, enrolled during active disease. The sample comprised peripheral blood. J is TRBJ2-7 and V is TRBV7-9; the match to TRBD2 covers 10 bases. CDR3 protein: CASSSSGSLEQYF. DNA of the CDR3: TGTGCCAGCAGCTCTAGCGGGAGTCTCGAGCAGTACTTC.